Described below is a single TCR beta chain sequence and its context. Its target is not known. This specimen comes from a study of shared clonotypes between healthy human individuals. Study-wide results and limits: Shared clonotypes across all four donors exceeded non-shared ones in generation probability.

Germline values: CDR1 SGDLS, CDR2 YYNGEE. V was shortened by 0 bases and J by 2 bases, with 9 bases between the two germline ends. The CDR3 is 16 residues long. Some clones are missing from TCRdb's copy, which holds only in-frame ones; the method was immunoSEQ multiplex PCR. The sample records some 2.1 million clones, about 93% being singletons. CD45RO-negative, CCR7-selected cells formed the naive CD8 fraction, which excluded terminally differentiated effector memory CD45RA+ cells. Input material: naive CD8+ T cells from PBMCs. The chain carries TRBV9 and TRBJ2-6, with D perhaps TRBD1 (5 bases). The sequence was obtained from a man younger than 30 in good health. Some clones in this sample may be carry-over from other donors' samples. This CDR3 reads CASSVEGIAGANVLTF. CDR3 in DNA: TGTGCCAGCAGCGTAGAGGGGATTGCTGGGGCCAACGTCCTGACTTTC.